These T cell receptor beta chains were read from a single sample in a study of shared clonotypes between healthy human individuals. Sequencing was performed with immunoSEQ multiplex PCR; in TCRdb, only in-frame clones are kept and a portion is missing. This sample carries about 490,000 clones, 65% to 85% of them seen once, and the ten largest clones take over 9.5%. What was sequenced was PBMCs. The source of these receptors is a woman between 40 and 55 years old in good health. Some clones in this sample may be carry-over from other donors' samples. Both conserved end residues are part of each CDR3. A D gene is named only where the DNA matches it firmly. Clone sizes are given selectively: once, few, many, or a class where the clone is expanded.

D gene	clone size	V gene	J gene	CDR3 length	CDR3 protein	CDR3 DNA
TRBD1	-	TRBV4-3	TRBJ2-1	16	CASSRSGQNSYNEQFF	TGCGCCAGCAGCCGGTCGGGACAGAACTCCTACAATGAGCAGTTCTTC
-	few	TRBV2	TRBJ2-7	13	CASSRDGGYEQYF	TGTGCCAGCAGTCGGGACGGAGGCTACGAGCAGTACTTC
TRBD1	-	TRBV7-2	TRBJ2-3	14	CASSRETGEDTQYF	TGTGCCAGCAGCCGCGAGACAGGGGAGGATACGCAGTATTTT
-	-	TRBV9	TRBJ2-2	16	CASRPGWRGNTGELFF	TGTGCCAGCAGACCAGGGTGGAGGGGTAACACCGGGGAGCTGTTTTTT
TRBD1	once	TRBV28	TRBJ1-4	18	CASSLALFVQGADEKLFF	TGTGCCAGCAGTTTAGCACTATTTGTACAGGGGGCGGATGAAAAACTGTTTTTT
-	-	TRBV18	TRBJ2-3	14	CASSPRGATDTQYF	TGTGCCAGCTCACCAAGGGGGGCCACAGATACGCAGTATTTT
TRBD2	-	TRBV18	TRBJ2-3	17	CASSRPGLARRTDTQYF	TGTGCCAGCTCACGTCCGGGACTAGCGCGACGCACAGATACGCAGTATTTT
TRBD2	-	TRBV29-1	TRBJ2-4	15	CSAPGLAGVRNIQYF	TGCAGCGCACCCGGACTAGCGGGAGTAAGAAACATTCAGTACTTC
-	-	TRBV6-1	TRBJ2-7	12	CASSEAIWEQYF	TGTGCCAGCAGTGAAGCTATTTGGGAGCAGTACTTC
TRBD2	-	TRBV6-6	TRBJ2-3	15	CASRLLAGAGDTQYF	TGTGCCAGCAGACTTTTAGCGGGAGCGGGGGATACGCAGTATTTT
TRBD1	-	TRBV10-3	TRBJ1-2	13	CAISKDRDYGYTF	TGTGCCATCAGTAAGGACAGGGACTATGGCTACACCTTC
TRBD2	-	TRBV4-2	TRBJ2-5	15	CASSIGGRAEETQYF	TGTGCCAGCAGCATCGGCGGGAGGGCAGAAGAGACCCAGTACTTC
-	-	TRBV7-3	TRBJ2-3	14	CASSLSSSTDTQYF	TGTGCCAGCAGCTTAAGTAGCTCGACAGATACGCAGTATTTT
-	once	TRBV15	TRBJ2-1	17	CATSRDVAESSYNEQFF	TGTGCCACCAGCAGAGATGTGGCGGAGAGCTCCTACAATGAGCAGTTCTTC
-	-	TRBV28	TRBJ2-7	15	CASSLVPSLTYEQYF	TGTGCCAGCAGTTTAGTCCCTAGCCTAACCTACGAGCAGTACTTC
-	-	TRBV9	TRBJ1-2	14	CASSAKGQNYGYTF	TGTGCCAGCAGCGCCAAAGGTCAGAACTATGGCTACACCTTC
-	-	TRBV30	TRBJ1-1	12	CAWIPLNTEAFF	TGTGCCTGGATCCCACTGAACACTGAAGCTTTCTTT
TRBD1	-	TRBV28	TRBJ1-2	15	CASRYNRGSDYGYTF	TGTGCCAGCAGATACAACAGGGGGAGCGACTATGGCTACACCTTC
-	-	TRBV19	TRBJ2-1	12	CASGRGRDEQFF	TGTGCCAGTGGCCGGGGAAGGGATGAGCAGTTCTTC
-	-	TRBV4-2	TRBJ2-2	16	CASSQAAGGNTGELFF	TGTGCCAGCAGCCAAGCGGCCGGGGGGAACACCGGGGAGCTGTTTTTT
-	-	TRBV14	TRBJ1-5	18	CASSQDLRRQKSNQPQHF	TGTGCCAGCAGCCAAGACCTACGACGACAGAAAAGCAATCAGCCCCAGCATTTT
-	few	TRBV11-2	TRBJ2-7	12	CASSPTGIEQYF	TGTGCCAGCAGCCCAACAGGGATCGAGCAGTACTTC
-	few	TRBV5-1	TRBJ2-3	15	CASSYGQGGTDTQYF	TGCGCCAGCAGCTACGGACAAGGAGGCACAGATACGCAGTATTTT
TRBD1	-	TRBV25-1	TRBJ2-7	17	CASSPGVSVRGLHEQYF	TGTGCCAGCAGTCCAGGAGTCTCGGTCAGGGGGCTTCACGAGCAGTACTTC
-	-	TRBV4-1	TRBJ2-3	13	CASSQEEGDTQYF	TGCGCCAGCAGCCAAGAGGAGGGTGACACGCAGTATTTT
-	-	TRBV18	TRBJ1-1	12	CATAGEGTEAFF	TGTGCCACCGCCGGGGAAGGCACTGAAGCTTTCTTT
TRBD2	-	TRBV15	TRBJ2-3	18	CATGERPRGRGGTDTQYF	TGTGCCACCGGGGAAAGACCCCGGGGGAGGGGAGGCACAGATACGCAGTATTTT
-	-	TRBV7-8	TRBJ2-7	12	CASSPPAREQYF	TGTGCCAGCAGCCCCCCGGCGCGCGAGCAGTACTTC
-	once	TRBV7-3	TRBJ2-3	14	CASSPIGPRDTQYF	TGTGCCAGCAGCCCGATAGGTCCGAGAGATACGCAGTATTTT
-	many	TRBV28	TRBJ2-7	15	CASSLRSGHRYEQYF	TGTGCCAGCAGTTTAAGGAGCGGGCACCGCTACGAGCAGTACTTC
TRBD1	-	TRBV6-1	TRBJ1-1	18	CAISEEPGQGRMNTEAFF	TGTGCCATCAGTGAGGAGCCGGGACAGGGGAGGATGAACACTGAAGCTTTCTTT
TRBD1	-	TRBV7-3	TRBJ1-2	16	CASSTTGTGGTYGYTF	TGTGCCAGCAGCACCACCGGGACAGGGGGAACCTATGGCTACACCTTC
-	-	TRBV11-3	TRBJ2-5	16	CASSLGQGRAGETQYF	TGTGCCAGCAGCTTGGGCCAGGGGAGGGCCGGTGAGACCCAGTACTTC
-	once	TRBV6-5	TRBJ2-1	13	CASRPHGENEQFF	TGTGCCAGCCGACCGCACGGTGAGAATGAGCAGTTCTTC
-	-	TRBV10-3	TRBJ1-3	13	CAISEAQGHTIYF	TGTGCCATCAGTGAGGCTCAGGGCCACACCATATATTTT
-	-	TRBV6-5	TRBJ2-2	15	CASSRGIRNTGELFF	TGTGCCAGCAGTCGAGGGATACGAAACACCGGGGAGCTGTTTTTT
-	-	TRBV7-2	TRBJ1-2	15	CASSLASLRGRGYTF	TGTGCCAGCAGCTTAGCGAGCCTCAGGGGTCGTGGCTACACCTTC
-	many	TRBV19	TRBJ1-2	13	CASSQGTPGGYTF	TGTGCCAGTAGTCAGGGGACACCTGGTGGCTACACCTTC
-	-	TRBV28	TRBJ2-4	13	CASSLTGGNIQYF	TGTGCCAGCAGTTTGACTGGGGGAAACATTCAGTACTTC
-	-	TRBV4-3	TRBJ1-5	15	CASSQDQGRNQPQHF	TGCGCCAGCAGCCAAGATCAAGGTAGGAATCAGCCCCAGCATTTT
-	-	TRBV10-3	TRBJ2-7	15	CAISQNHGPVEGQYF	TGTGCCATCAGCCAAAACCACGGACCCGTGGAAGGGCAGTACTTC
-	-	TRBV7-9	TRBJ1-4	17	CASSQGRVPNPNEKLFF	TGTGCCAGCAGCCAGGGGAGGGTCCCAAACCCTAATGAAAAACTGTTTTTT
-	-	TRBV19	TRBJ2-3	13	CASRAAATDTQYF	TGTGCCAGTAGAGCGGCGGCCACAGATACGCAGTATTTT
TRBD2	once	TRBV30	TRBJ2-5	11	CGAGVGETQYF	TGTGGAGCGGGAGTTGGAGAGACCCAGTACTTC
-	-	TRBV15	TRBJ2-1	16	CATSRGGPGYYNEQFF	TGTGCCACCAGCAGAGGGGGTCCCGGGTACTACAATGAGCAGTTCTTC
TRBD1	-	TRBV7-6	TRBJ1-5	16	CASSSMTGALNQPQHF	TGTGCCAGCAGCTCGATGACAGGGGCCCTCAATCAGCCCCAGCATTTT
TRBD1	-	TRBV18	TRBJ2-7	17	CASSPPATRDRENEQYF	TGTGCCAGCTCACCACCAGCAACCCGGGACAGGGAGAACGAGCAGTACTTC
TRBD1	-	TRBV11-2	TRBJ2-1	14	CASSSTRQGGEQFF	TGTGCCAGCAGCTCCACCCGACAGGGGGGTGAGCAGTTCTTC
TRBD1	-	TRBV5-6	TRBJ1-5	14	CASSSRQGNQPQHF	TGTGCCAGCAGCTCGAGACAGGGGAATCAGCCCCAGCATTTT
-	-	TRBV4-1	TRBJ1-2	15	CASSQEGSDPVGYTF	TGCGCCAGCAGCCAAGAGGGGTCCGATCCCGTTGGCTACACCTTC
TRBD2	-	TRBV28	TRBJ2-5	16	CASSSQETSGSETQYF	TGTGCCAGCAGTTCCCAAGAGACTAGCGGGAGTGAGACCCAGTACTTC
TRBD2	-	TRBV30	TRBJ2-1	15	CAWSRASGRGYEQFF	TGTGCCTGGAGTAGGGCTAGCGGGAGGGGGTATGAGCAGTTCTTC
TRBD1	many	TRBV29-1	TRBJ1-2	14	CSVEDYSRGLGYTF	TGCAGCGTTGAAGATTATAGCAGGGGGCTCGGCTACACCTTC
-	-	TRBV19	TRBJ1-1	14	CASSIGLLNTEAFF	TGTGCCAGTAGTATCGGACTCTTGAACACTGAAGCTTTCTTT
TRBD2	many	TRBV4-2	TRBJ2-7	16	CASSQDGTGGLLGQYF	TGTGCCAGCAGCCAAGATGGAACGGGAGGTCTCCTCGGGCAGTACTTC